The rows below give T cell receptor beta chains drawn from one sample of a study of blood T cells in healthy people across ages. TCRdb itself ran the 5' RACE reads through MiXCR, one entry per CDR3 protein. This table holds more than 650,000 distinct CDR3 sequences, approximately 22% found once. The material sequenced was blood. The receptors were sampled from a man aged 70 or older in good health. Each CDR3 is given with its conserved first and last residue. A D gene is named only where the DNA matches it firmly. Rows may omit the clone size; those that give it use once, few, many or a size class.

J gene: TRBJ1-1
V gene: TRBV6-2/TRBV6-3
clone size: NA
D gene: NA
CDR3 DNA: TGTGCCAGCAGTCAGAGCACTGAAGCTTTCTTT
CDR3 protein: CASSQSTEAFF

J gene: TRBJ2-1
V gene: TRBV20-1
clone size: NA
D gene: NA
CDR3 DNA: TGCAGTGGAGGGGAGGGGGGCTACAATGAGCAGTTCTTC
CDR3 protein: CSGGEGGYNEQFF

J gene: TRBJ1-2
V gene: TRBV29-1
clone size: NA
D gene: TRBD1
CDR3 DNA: TGCAGCTCGGAGACAGGGACAGGGGGCGCGAGGGGCTACACCTTC
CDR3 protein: CSSETGTGGARGYTF

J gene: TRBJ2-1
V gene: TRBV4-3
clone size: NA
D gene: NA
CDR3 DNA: TGCGCCAGCAGCCAAGATTGGGGGGACAGCTCCTACAATGAGCAGTTCTTC
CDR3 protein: CASSQDWGDSSYNEQFF

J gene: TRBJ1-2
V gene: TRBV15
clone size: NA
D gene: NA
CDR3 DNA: TGTGCCACCAGCAGAGATACGGCCGCTAACTATGGCTACACCTTC
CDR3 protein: CATSRDTAANYGYTF

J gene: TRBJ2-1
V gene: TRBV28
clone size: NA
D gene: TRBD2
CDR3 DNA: TGTGCCAGCAGTTTAGTTACTAGCGGGGGGGCCTACAATGAGCAGTTCTTC
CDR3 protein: CASSLVTSGGAYNEQFF

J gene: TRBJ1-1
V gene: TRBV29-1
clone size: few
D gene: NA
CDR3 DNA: TGCAGCGTCGCGGTCGGAGACACTGAAGCTTTCTTT
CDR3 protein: CSVAVGDTEAFF

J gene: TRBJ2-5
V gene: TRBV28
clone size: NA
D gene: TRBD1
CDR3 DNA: TGTGCCAGCCACCCCGGGACAGGACTGCAAGAGACCCAGTACTTC
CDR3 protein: CASHPGTGLQETQYF

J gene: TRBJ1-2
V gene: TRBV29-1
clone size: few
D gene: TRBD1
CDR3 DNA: TGCAGCGTTAATAGACAGGGCAAGGAGAATGGCTACACCTTC
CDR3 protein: CSVNRQGKENGYTF

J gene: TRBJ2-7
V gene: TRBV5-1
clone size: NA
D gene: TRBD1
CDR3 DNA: TGCGCCAGCAGCTTTTCCGGACAGGGGAAATACGAGCAGTACTTC
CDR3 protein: CASSFSGQGKYEQYF

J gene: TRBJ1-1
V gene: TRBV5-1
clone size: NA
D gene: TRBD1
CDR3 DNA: TGCGCCAGCAGCTTACCACAGGGGTCCACTGAAGCTTTCTTT
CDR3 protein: CASSLPQGSTEAFF

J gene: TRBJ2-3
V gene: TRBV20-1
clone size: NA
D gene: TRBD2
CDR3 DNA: TGCAGTGCTAGAGACCCGGGACTAGCTTACACAGATACGCAGTATTTT
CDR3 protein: CSARDPGLAYTDTQYF

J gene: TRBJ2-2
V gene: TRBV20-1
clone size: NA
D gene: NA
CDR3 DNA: TGCAGTGCTAGAGATCAAAACTACAACACCGGGGAGCTGTTTTTT
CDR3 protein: CSARDQNYNTGELFF

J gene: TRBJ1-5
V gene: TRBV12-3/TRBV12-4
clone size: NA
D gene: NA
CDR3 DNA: TGTGCCAGCACCTTGGACCACAATCAGCCCCAGCATTTT
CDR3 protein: CASTLDHNQPQHF

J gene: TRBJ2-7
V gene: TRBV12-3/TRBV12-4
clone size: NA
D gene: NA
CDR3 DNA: TGTGCCAGCAGTTTAGGTCGGACGGGTTCCTACGAGCAGTACTTC
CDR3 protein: CASSLGRTGSYEQYF

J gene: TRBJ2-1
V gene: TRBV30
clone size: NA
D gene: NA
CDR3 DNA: TGTGCCTGGAGTGTTCAGGGGTACAATGAGCAGTTCTTC
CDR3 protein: CAWSVQGYNEQFF

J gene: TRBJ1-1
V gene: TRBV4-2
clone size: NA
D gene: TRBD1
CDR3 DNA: TGTGCCAGCAGCCAAGACGGGACAGGGGTAGACGGCACTGAAGCTTTCTTT
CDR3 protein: CASSQDGTGVDGTEAFF

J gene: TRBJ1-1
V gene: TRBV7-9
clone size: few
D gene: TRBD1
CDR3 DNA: TGTGCCAGCAGCCCATTCGGGGGGACAGGGTGGTCGAGCACTGAAGCTTTCTTT
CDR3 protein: CASSPFGGTGWSSTEAFF

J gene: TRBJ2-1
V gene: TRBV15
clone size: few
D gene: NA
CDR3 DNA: TGTGCCACCACCCCCTGGGACGAGGCGCTCGATGAGCAGTTCTTC
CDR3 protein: CATTPWDEALDEQFF

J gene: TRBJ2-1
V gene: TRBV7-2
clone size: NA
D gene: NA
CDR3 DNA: TGTGCCAGCAGCTTAGCCGGAGGTCTGTTCGATGAGCAGTTCTTC
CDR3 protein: CASSLAGGLFDEQFF

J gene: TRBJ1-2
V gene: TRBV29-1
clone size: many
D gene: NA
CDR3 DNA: TGCAGCGTTGAAGACTATGGCTACACCTTC
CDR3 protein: CSVEDYGYTF

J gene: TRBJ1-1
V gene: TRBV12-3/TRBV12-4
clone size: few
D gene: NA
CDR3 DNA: TGTGCCAGCAGTCTTAAAAAGAACACTGAAGCTTTCTTT
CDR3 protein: CASSLKKNTEAFF

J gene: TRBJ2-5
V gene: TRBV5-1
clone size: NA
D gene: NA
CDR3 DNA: TGCGCCAGCAGCTTGCAAGTTGGAGGGGAAGAGACCCAGTACTTC
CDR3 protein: CASSLQVGGEETQYF

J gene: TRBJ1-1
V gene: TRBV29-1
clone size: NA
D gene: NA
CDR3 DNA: TGCAGCGTTGAAGCCAGGGTGTCCTCTGAAGCTTTCTTT
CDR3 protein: CSVEARVSSEAFF

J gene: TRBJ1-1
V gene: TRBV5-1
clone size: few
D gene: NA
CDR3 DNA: TGCGCCAGCAGCTTCATAGGGGCGAACACTGAAGCTTTCTTT
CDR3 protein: CASSFIGANTEAFF

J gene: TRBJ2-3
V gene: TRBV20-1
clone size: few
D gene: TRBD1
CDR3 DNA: TGCAGCGACAGGGGAGCAGATACGCAGTATTTT
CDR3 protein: CSDRGADTQYF

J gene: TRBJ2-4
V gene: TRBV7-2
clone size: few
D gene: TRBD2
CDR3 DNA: TGTGCCAGCAGCTTTGGGACTAGCGGGGGAAACATTCAGTACTTC
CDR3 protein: CASSFGTSGGNIQYF

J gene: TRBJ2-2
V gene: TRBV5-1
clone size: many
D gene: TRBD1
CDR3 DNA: TGCGCCAGCAGCAGGGACAGGGGTCGGACCGGGGAGCTGTTTTTT
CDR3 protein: CASSRDRGRTGELFF

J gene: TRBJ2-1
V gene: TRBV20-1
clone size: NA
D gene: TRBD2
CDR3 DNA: TGCAGTGCTAGAGACCCAGCGGGGTCGGGGAATGAGCAGTTCTTC
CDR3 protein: CSARDPAGSGNEQFF

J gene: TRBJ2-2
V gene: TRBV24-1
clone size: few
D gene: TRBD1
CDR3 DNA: TGTGCCGCCAGGGACAGTTACACCGGGGAGCTGTTTTTT
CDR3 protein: CAARDSYTGELFF

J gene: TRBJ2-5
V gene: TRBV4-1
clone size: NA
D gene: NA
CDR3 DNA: TGCGCCAGCAGCCAAGATCCGTGGAGTCGGGCCCAAGAGACCCAGTACTTC
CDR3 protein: CASSQDPWSRAQETQYF

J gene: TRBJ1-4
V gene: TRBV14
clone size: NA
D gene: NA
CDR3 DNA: TGTGCCAGCAGCCCTGGGTGGTCAAGGAATGAAAAACTGTTTTTT
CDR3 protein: CASSPGWSRNEKLFF

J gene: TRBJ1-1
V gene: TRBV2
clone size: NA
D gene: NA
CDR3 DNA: TGTGCCAGCAGCGACCCGCCGGGGATCACTGGAGCTTTCTTT
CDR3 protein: CASSDPPGITGAFF

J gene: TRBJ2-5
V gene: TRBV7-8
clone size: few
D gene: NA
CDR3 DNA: TGTGCCAGCACCCCATATATGGAGACCCAGTACTTC
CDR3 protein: CASTPYMETQYF

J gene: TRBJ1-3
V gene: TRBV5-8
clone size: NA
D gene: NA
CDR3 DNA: TGTGCCAGCAGCCCCTACACCTTCCTCTCTGGAAACACCATATATTTT
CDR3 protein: CASSPYTFLSGNTIYF

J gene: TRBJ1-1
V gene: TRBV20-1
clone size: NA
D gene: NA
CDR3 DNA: TGCAGTGCCGATCAACCCCTGAACACTGAAGCTTTCTTT
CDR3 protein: CSADQPLNTEAFF

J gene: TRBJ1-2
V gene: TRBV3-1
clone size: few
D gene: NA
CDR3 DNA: TGTGCCAGCCGGGGGGGTGGCGGCTACACCTTC
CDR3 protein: CASRGGGGYTF

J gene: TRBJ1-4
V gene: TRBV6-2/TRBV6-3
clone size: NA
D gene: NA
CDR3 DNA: TGTGCCAGCAGGCCAGGCGGCGCGTCTGAAAAACTGTTTTTT
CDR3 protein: CASRPGGASEKLFF

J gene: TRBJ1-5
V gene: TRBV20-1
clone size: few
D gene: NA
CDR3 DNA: TGCAGTGCTAAGGCACGAGGCCGGCCCCAGCATTTT
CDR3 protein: CSAKARGRPQHF

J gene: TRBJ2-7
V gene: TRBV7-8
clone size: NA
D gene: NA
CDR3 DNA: TGTGCCAGCAGCCCTGTCCGGACCCTGGGAGAGCAGTACTTC
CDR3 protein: CASSPVRTLGEQYF

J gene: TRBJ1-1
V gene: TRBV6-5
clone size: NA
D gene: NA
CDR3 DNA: TGTGCCAGCAGTAGGGGGGTTGAAGCTTTCTTT
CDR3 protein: CASSRGVEAFF

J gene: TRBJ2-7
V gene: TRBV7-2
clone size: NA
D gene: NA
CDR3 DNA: TGTGCCAGCAGCAAAGAGGCGTCATCCTACGAGCAGTACTTC
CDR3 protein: CASSKEASSYEQYF

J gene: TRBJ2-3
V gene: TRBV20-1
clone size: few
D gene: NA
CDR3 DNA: TGCAGTGCTAGATTGGACAACACAGATACGCAGTATTTT
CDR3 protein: CSARLDNTDTQYF

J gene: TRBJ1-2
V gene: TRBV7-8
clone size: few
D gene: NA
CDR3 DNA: TGTGCCAGCAGCCCTCTGAGCATATCCTATGGCTACACCTTC
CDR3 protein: CASSPLSISYGYTF

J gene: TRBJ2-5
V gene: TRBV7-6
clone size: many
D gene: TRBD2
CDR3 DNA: TGTGCCAGCAGCACGGGGGGGCAAGAGACCCAGTACTTC
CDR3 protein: CASSTGGQETQYF

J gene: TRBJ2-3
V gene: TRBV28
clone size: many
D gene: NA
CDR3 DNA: TGTGCCAGCAGCCAACCAGATACGCAGTATTTT
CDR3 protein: CASSQPDTQYF